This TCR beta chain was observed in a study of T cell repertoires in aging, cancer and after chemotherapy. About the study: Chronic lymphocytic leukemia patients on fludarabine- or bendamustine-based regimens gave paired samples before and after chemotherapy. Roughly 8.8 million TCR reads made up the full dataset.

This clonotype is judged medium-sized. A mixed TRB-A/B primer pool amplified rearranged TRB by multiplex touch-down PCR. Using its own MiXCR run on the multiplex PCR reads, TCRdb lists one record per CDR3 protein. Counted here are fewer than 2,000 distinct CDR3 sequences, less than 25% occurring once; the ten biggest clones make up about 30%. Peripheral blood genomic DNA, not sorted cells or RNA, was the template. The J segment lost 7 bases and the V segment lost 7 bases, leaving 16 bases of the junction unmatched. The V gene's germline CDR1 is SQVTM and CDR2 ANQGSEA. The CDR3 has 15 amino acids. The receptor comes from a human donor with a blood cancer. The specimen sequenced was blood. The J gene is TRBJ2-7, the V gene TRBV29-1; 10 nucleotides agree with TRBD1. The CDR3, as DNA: TGCAGCGCGGGGGCGGGGACAGGGGTCACCGGGGAGCAGTACTTC. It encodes CSAGAGTGVTGEQYF.